This is a list of T cell receptor beta chains from one sample in a study of blood T cell repertoires in COVID-19. Produced via immunoSEQ multiplex PCR; TCRdb's table is partial and in-frame only. The repertoire holds a few hundred thousand clones, approximately 89% seen once, with less than 3% in the top ten. The sample comprised PBMCs or T cells enriched from blood (not recorded which). Source of these receptors: a woman aged 50 to 60 who had been exposed to COVID-19. The CDR3 runs from the conserved cysteine through the conserved F or W. D genes are given only for firm matches. Not all rows give a size; the values are once, few, many and, for expanded clones, a class.

d_call clone_size j_call v_call cdr3_length cdr3_nt cdr3_aa
TRBD1 once TRBJ2-7 TRBV27 14 TGTGCCAGCAGTCTCGTCGGACAGGGAGACGAGCAGTACTTC CASSLVGQGDEQYF
TRBD2 - TRBJ2-1 TRBV7-6 15 TGTGCCAGCAGCCAGGGACTAGCGGGGTACAATGAGCAGTTCTTC CASSQGLAGYNEQFF
- - TRBJ1-5 TRBV2 13 TGTGCCACCCAGGCGGGGTTCGGTCAGCCCCAGCATTTT CATQAGFGQPQHF
- - TRBJ1-4 TRBV25-1 15 TGTGCCAGCAGTGACGCGTCTTGGCGAGGGGAAAAACTGTTTTTT CASSDASWRGEKLFF
TRBD1 - TRBJ2-5 TRBV5-5 17 TGTGCCAGCAGCTTGCTTCCGGACAGGGGGCCGGGAGAGACCCAGTACTTC CASSLLPDRGPGETQYF
- - TRBJ1-1 TRBV7-8 16 TGTGCCAGCAGCTTAGAGGTCGGGGGAGTTGCGACTGAAGCTTTCTTT CASSLEVGGVATEAFF
- once TRBJ1-2 TRBV3-1/TRBV3-2 15 TGTGCCAGCAGCCATGGTGGCCCCCTCCCCTCTGGCTACACCTTC CASSHGGPLPSGYTF
TRBD1 - TRBJ1-3 TRBV28 16 TGTGCCAGCAGGCCACCGGGACAGGGCTTCGGAAACACCATATATTTT CASRPPGQGFGNTIYF
TRBD1 - TRBJ2-1 TRBV15 18 TGTGCCACCAGCAGAGGGCCTGGACAGGGGGCAGGAAAGGATGAGCAGTTCTTC CATSRGPGQGAGKDEQFF
- - TRBJ1-2 TRBV3-1/TRBV3-2 13 TGTGCCAGCAGCCAAGATCTTGAGGCTGGCTACACCTTC CASSQDLEAGYTF
- - TRBJ1-6 TRBV28 15 TGTGCCAGCAGTACTCCTACAGGGAACGGTTCACCCCTCCACTTT CASSTPTGNGSPLHF
TRBD1 few TRBJ1-6 TRBV7-9 14 TGTGCCAGCACCAGGGACAGCGATAATTCACCCCTCCACTTT CASTRDSDNSPLHF
TRBD1 - TRBJ1-1 TRBV19 16 TGTGCCAGTAGTATAGGCGACAGGGGTAGAAACACTGAAGCTTTCTTT CASSIGDRGRNTEAFF
TRBD1 - TRBJ2-2 TRBV6-4 14 TGTGCCAGCAGTACGACAGGGTCTACCGGGGAGCTGTTTTTT CASSTTGSTGELFF
TRBD2 - TRBJ2-1 TRBV19 22 TGTGCCAGTAGTATGGCGGCCCTCGGACTAGCGGGGGCCCCCAGAAAATACAATGAGCAGTTCTTC CASSMAALGLAGAPRKYNEQFF
TRBD1 - TRBJ2-5 TRBV18 15 TGTGCCAGCTCACCGGGCAGGGGGAGCCAAGAGACCCAGTACTTC CASSPGRGSQETQYF
TRBD1 - TRBJ1-5 TRBV5-6 15 TGTGCCAGCAGCGGGGGACAGGGGGCCCGTCAGCCCCAGCATTTT CASSGGQGARQPQHF
TRBD1 - TRBJ2-3 TRBV11-3 15 TGTGCCAGCAGCTCAGCGGGACAGGGTGGCGATACGCAGTATTTT CASSSAGQGGDTQYF
- - TRBJ1-1 TRBV28 15 TGTGCCAGCAGCGGGCGGACAGACATGAACACTGAAGCTTTCTTT CASSGRTDMNTEAFF
TRBD2 - TRBJ2-5 TRBV3-1/TRBV3-2 16 TGTGCCAGCAGCCAAGCCGGGACTACCGGGAAAGAGACCCAGTACTTC CASSQAGTTGKETQYF
- - TRBJ2-6 TRBV28 15 TGTGCCAGCACTTCCGGGGGTTCTGGGGCCAACGTCCTGACTTTC CASTSGGSGANVLTF
- - TRBJ2-7 TRBV30 12 TGTGCCTGGAGTTCTTACATCTACGAGCAGTACTTC CAWSSYIYEQYF
TRBD1 once TRBJ1-6 TRBV7-2 19 TGTGCCAGCAGCTTAGAGTGGGGTGCGGCAGGGGGACTCCTAGTTCCCCTCCACTTT CASSLEWGAAGGLLVPLHF
- - TRBJ2-3 TRBV9 14 TGTGCCAGCAGCGCTCAGACAGGCTGGGATACGCAGTATTTT CASSAQTGWDTQYF
TRBD1 many TRBJ1-1 TRBV5-5 15 TGTGCCAGCAGCTACCGACAGGGGGCTGTCACTGAAGCTTTCTTT CASSYRQGAVTEAFF
- - TRBJ1-5 TRBV21-1 14 TGTGCCAGCAGCAAAGTCGCCAGACTATCGCCCCAGCATTTT CASSKVARLSPQHF
TRBD1 - TRBJ2-2 TRBV5-6 15 TGTGCCAGCAGCATCAGACAGGGAAACACCGGGGAGCTGTTTTTT CASSIRQGNTGELFF
- - TRBJ1-5 TRBV5-1 14 TGCGCCAGCAGCTTGGGCGAAATCAATCAGCCCCAGCATTTT CASSLGEINQPQHF
TRBD1 - TRBJ1-1 TRBV5-6 17 TGTGCCAGCAGCCCGATAGGGACAGGGCAACCCAACACTGAAGCTTTCTTT CASSPIGTGQPNTEAFF
- - TRBJ1-2 TRBV6-5 12 TGTGCCAGCAGCCGGACAGACTATGGCTACACCTTC CASSRTDYGYTF
TRBD1 - TRBJ2-7 TRBV5-4 15 TGTGCCAGCAGCTTGGACCTTACAGGGGTCCACGAGCAGTACTTC CASSLDLTGVHEQYF
- - TRBJ1-2 TRBV12-3/TRBV12-4 12 TGTGCCAGCAGCCCAGGGGCCAATGGCTACACCTTC CASSPGANGYTF
TRBD1 - TRBJ2-7 TRBV28 14 TGTGCCAGCAGACGGACAGGGGGACTTCCCGAGCAGTACTTC CASRRTGGLPEQYF